The rows below give T cell receptor beta chains drawn from one sample of a study of shared clonotypes between healthy human individuals. The method was immunoSEQ multiplex PCR; TCRdb's version includes in-frame clones alone and lacks a portion of them. The sample has over 700,000 clones; just under 75% are singletons. Material for sequencing was memory CD4+ T cells sorted from blood. Receptors originate from a woman aged 25-40 years in good health. Both conserved end residues are part of each CDR3. The order of the fields is CDR3 protein, D gene, V gene, J gene. A D gene is named only where the DNA matches it firmly.

CDR3: CASSQEEGGPYEQYF
D: -
V: TRBV4-2
J: TRBJ2-7

CDR3: CASSYGTGVTEAFF
D: TRBD1
V: TRBV6-5
J: TRBJ1-1

CDR3: CAISSGTGNYEQYF
D: TRBD1
V: TRBV10-3
J: TRBJ2-7

CDR3: CASSPGTEYHQPQHF
D: -
V: TRBV5-5
J: TRBJ1-5

CDR3: CASSLAGTLGSYEQYF
D: -
V: TRBV5-4
J: TRBJ2-7

CDR3: CASCPTGSGNTIYF
D: TRBD1
V: TRBV19
J: TRBJ1-3

CDR3: CSVELEADTQYF
D: -
V: TRBV29-1
J: TRBJ2-3

CDR3: CASSPRGTGGVEQFF
D: TRBD1
V: TRBV11-3
J: TRBJ2-1

CDR3: CASSYYSDNQPQHF
D: -
V: TRBV6-6
J: TRBJ1-5

CDR3: CASRTGWMDNEQFF
D: -
V: TRBV6-1
J: TRBJ2-1

CDR3: CASSLADNTGELFF
D: -
V: TRBV7-2
J: TRBJ2-2

CDR3: CATSRDIDRPDTQYF
D: -
V: TRBV15
J: TRBJ2-3